This is a list of T cell receptor beta chains from one sample in a study of T-cell memory formation after mild COVID-19. TCRdb called the 5' RACE reads again in MiXCR, with one record for every CDR3 protein. The table records tens of thousands of distinct CDR3 sequences, roughly a tenth of them present only once. The sequenced sample was PBMCs or a T cell subset sorted from them (not recorded which). The receptors originated from an adult woman who had mild COVID-19 (a few samples of this study predate the infection). Cell type and time point are not known. CDR3s include the opening cysteine and the closing phenylalanine or tryptophan. Each record gives: clone size, V gene, D gene, CDR3 length, J gene, CDR3 DNA, CDR3 protein. A D gene is named only where the DNA matches it firmly. Some rows have no size entry. The others give once, few or many, or a class for an expanded clone.

medium-sized	TRBV7-8	NA	15	TRBJ2-2	TGTGCCAGCAGCTACCAGGACAGAAACACCGGGGAGCTGTTTTTT	CASSYQDRNTGELFF
NA	TRBV20-1	TRBD1	15	TRBJ1-2	TGCAGTGCTTCTGACAACAGGGGGCAGGACTATGGCTACACCTTC	CSASDNRGQDYGYTF
few	TRBV12-2	NA	14	TRBJ2-5	TGTGCAAGTCGCTTCCCGACAGGTGGGGAGACCCAGTACTTC	CASRFPTGGETQYF
medium-sized	TRBV6-2/TRBV6-3	TRBD2	21	TRBJ2-4	TGTGCCAGCAGTTACTCCCCCGCACTAGCGGGAGAGGTTCGAGGCAAAAACATTCAGTACTTC	CASSYSPALAGEVRGKNIQYF
many	TRBV15	NA	15	TRBJ2-7	TGTGCCACCAGCAGAGACACTGCCCCTGGGGACGAGCAGTACTTC	CATSRDTAPGDEQYF
few	TRBV7-9	TRBD1	14	TRBJ2-7	TGTGCCAGCAGCCCAGGACAGGGCTTCAGCGAGCAGTACTTC	CASSPGQGFSEQYF
many	TRBV5-1	TRBD2	19	TRBJ2-1	TGCGCCAGCAGCTTGTTCTCTAGCGGGGGCCCGAGCTCCTACAATGAGCAGTTCTTC	CASSLFSSGGPSSYNEQFF
few	TRBV20-1	NA	16	TRBJ2-1	TGCAGTGCTAGAGACACCGGGCCGGCTAACCACAATGAGCAGTTCTTC	CSARDTGPANHNEQFF
many	TRBV2	NA	14	TRBJ1-5	TGTGCCAGCAACCAAGTCCAGGTTGGACAGCCCCAGCATTTT	CASNQVQVGQPQHF
NA	TRBV7-3	NA	12	TRBJ2-2	TGTGCCAGCAGCTTAACAACCGGGGAGCTGTTTTTT	CASSLTTGELFF
many	TRBV20-1	NA	14	TRBJ2-4	TGCAGTGCTAGTGGCCGTGAGGCGGAAAACATTCAGTACTTC	CSASGREAENIQYF
many	TRBV5-1	NA	15	TRBJ2-1	TGCGCCAGCAGCTTGAATGGGGGCTCCTACAATGAGCAGTTCTTC	CASSLNGGSYNEQFF
many	TRBV5-6	NA	13	TRBJ1-1	TGTGCCAGCAGCCGCGCTAAGAACACTGAAGCTTTCTTT	CASSRAKNTEAFF
NA	TRBV20-1	NA	15	TRBJ2-7	TGCAGTGCTAGTTGGGGTTTGGCGAGGGGGAAAAAGCAGTACTTC	CSASWGLARGKKQYF
few	TRBV7-8	NA	14	TRBJ1-6	TGTGCCAGCAGCCTCATAGGGCAGGGTTCACCCCTCCACTTT	CASSLIGQGSPLHF
medium-sized	TRBV5-5	TRBD2	15	TRBJ2-1	TGTGCCAGCAGCGCAACTAGCGGGGCCTACAATGAGCAGTTCTTC	CASSATSGAYNEQFF
few	TRBV27	NA	14	TRBJ2-7	TGTGCCAGCAGTTTAAAGGCAGGGACCTACGAGCAGTACTTC	CASSLKAGTYEQYF
few	TRBV28	TRBD2	18	TRBJ2-7	TGTGTCAGCAGTTCCCGGAGGGGACTAGCGGGGGACCCCTACGAGCAGTACTTC	CVSSSRRGLAGDPYEQYF
many	TRBV30	NA	13	TRBJ1-5	TGTGCCTGGAGTGTACAGGGCAATCAGCCCCAGCATTTT	CAWSVQGNQPQHF
NA	TRBV7-8	NA	14	TRBJ2-7	TGTGCCAGCAGCCTTCGGGAAGGGGCCTACGAGCAGTACTTC	CASSLREGAYEQYF
many	TRBV5-5	NA	14	TRBJ2-3	TGTGCCAGCAGCATGGGGGCTGGCACAGATACGCAGTATTTT	CASSMGAGTDTQYF
many	TRBV7-8	TRBD1	14	TRBJ1-1	TGTGCCAGCAGCCCTTTTTACAGGGGAATCGGCGATCAATTT	CASSPFYRGIGDQF
many	TRBV19	TRBD2	16	TRBJ2-3	TGTGCCAGTTCTCTTAGCGGGAGAGTCAGCACAGATACGCAGTATTTT	CASSLSGRVSTDTQYF
NA	TRBV5-1	NA	15	TRBJ1-1	TGCGCCAGCAGCTTGGATCCGGGGGTGAACACTGAAGCTTTCTTT	CASSLDPGVNTEAFF
NA	TRBV20-1	NA	15	TRBJ1-1	TGCAGTGCTAGAGATCGAAGAGGGGGTGGCACTGAAGCTTTCTTT	CSARDRRGGGTEAFF
few	TRBV15	NA	16	TRBJ1-2	TGTGCCACCAGCAGAGGAGGGATAGAGGCGAACTATGGCTACACCTTC	CATSRGGIEANYGYTF
NA	TRBV20-1	NA	12	TRBJ1-1	TGCAGTGCTAGTAATGGTGTACAAGCAGCTTTCTTT	CSASNGVQAAFF
few	TRBV18	NA	14	TRBJ1-4	TGTGCCAGCTCACCACCGATGGGAAATGAAAAACTGTTTTTT	CASSPPMGNEKLFF
NA	TRBV7-8	NA	13	TRBJ1-2	TGTGCCAGCAGCTTAAATTCGATCGATGGCTACACCTTC	CASSLNSIDGYTF
few	TRBV5-4	TRBD2	16	TRBJ2-7	TGTGCCAGCAGCCCGGGACTAGCGGGAAGCTCCTACGAGCAGTACTTC	CASSPGLAGSSYEQYF
many	TRBV7-9	NA	17	TRBJ2-6	TGTGCCAGCAGCTCCGGGACGGGGAAGTCTGGGGCCAACGTCCTGACTTTC	CASSSGTGKSGANVLTF
many	TRBV7-7	TRBD2	17	TRBJ2-2	TGTGCTAGCAGCTTAGGAGCGGGAGGGCCCTTGGCCGGGGAGCTGTTTTTT	CASSLGAGGPLAGELFF
few	TRBV30	NA	12	TRBJ1-1	TGTGCCTGGAGCAGGTATAACACTGAAGCTTTCTTT	CAWSRYNTEAFF
many	TRBV7-3	TRBD2	16	TRBJ2-1	TGTGCCAGCAGCCGGGAGGGGACTAGCGCGTACAATGAGCAGTTCTTC	CASSREGTSAYNEQFF
NA	TRBV3-1	TRBD1	14	TRBJ2-5	TGTGCCAGCAGCCTCCGGACAGGGATGCAGACCCAGTACTTC	CASSLRTGMQTQYF
NA	TRBV28	TRBD1	15	TRBJ1-1	TGTGCCAGCAGGGCCCCGGAGACAGGGGAGGACGAAGCTTTCTTT	CASRAPETGEDEAFF
few	TRBV12-3/TRBV12-4	NA	18	TRBJ2-6	TGTGCCAGCAGCCCTTTCGGACAGTGGGGTGCTGGGGCCAACGTCCTGACTTTC	CASSPFGQWGAGANVLTF
many	TRBV5-1	TRBD2	16	TRBJ2-3	TGCGCCAGCAGCTTGGCCCTAGCGGGGAGCACAGATACGCAGTATTTT	CASSLALAGSTDTQYF
few	TRBV5-1	NA	14	TRBJ2-5	TGCGCCAGCAGTCTTAGTAGCGCTAAAGAGACCCAGTACTTC	CASSLSSAKETQYF